These T cell receptor beta chains were read from a single sample in a study of Graves' ophthalmopathy and Graves' hyperthyroidism. TCRdb analysed the multiplex PCR reads with MiXCR anew, one entry per CDR3 protein. This table holds almost 750,000 distinct CDR3 sequences, 35% to 50% found once. Sequencing input: peripheral blood. These receptors were collected from an adult man with Graves' ophthalmopathy. The CDR3 runs from the conserved cysteine through the conserved F or W. Each record gives: V gene, D gene, J gene, clone size, CDR3 DNA, CDR3 protein. The D gene is left open where the match is weak. Expanded clones are given a class, and other clones once, few, many or no size at all.

V gene: TRBV7-9
D gene: TRBD1
J gene: TRBJ1-1
clone size: many
CDR3 DNA: TGTGCCAGCAGCTTAAAACAGGGGGCTAGACGAGCTTTCTTT
CDR3 protein: CASSLKQGARRAFF

V gene: TRBV20-1
D gene: .
J gene: TRBJ1-5
clone size: .
CDR3 DNA: TGCAGTGCTAGTTTTGGCAATCAGCCCCAGCATTTT
CDR3 protein: CSASFGNQPQHF

V gene: TRBV6-6
D gene: TRBD1
J gene: TRBJ1-2
clone size: .
CDR3 DNA: TGTGCCAGCAGTTACCCTCGGACAGGCGATTATGGCTACACCTTC
CDR3 protein: CASSYPRTGDYGYTF

V gene: TRBV29-1
D gene: .
J gene: TRBJ2-7
clone size: many
CDR3 DNA: TGCAGCGTAGGCCGGGACTACGAGCAGTACTTC
CDR3 protein: CSVGRDYEQYF

V gene: TRBV19
D gene: .
J gene: TRBJ2-6
clone size: .
CDR3 DNA: TGTGCCTCAAAGGGACGGGCCTCTGGGGCCAACGTCCTGACTTTC
CDR3 protein: CASKGRASGANVLTF

V gene: TRBV4-1
D gene: .
J gene: TRBJ2-7
clone size: .
CDR3 DNA: TGCGCCAGCAGCCAAGAAGTTACGAGGAGAACGCCCTACGAGCAGTACTTC
CDR3 protein: CASSQEVTRRTPYEQYF

V gene: TRBV20-1
D gene: TRBD1
J gene: TRBJ1-1
clone size: few
CDR3 DNA: TGCAGTGCTAGGCTCAGACAGGGGGCTCAGGGGACTGAAGCTTTCTTT
CDR3 protein: CSARLRQGAQGTEAFF

V gene: TRBV7-2
D gene: TRBD1
J gene: TRBJ2-7
clone size: .
CDR3 DNA: TGTGCCAGCAGCTTATTAGGACAGGTTTCGGGCTCCTACGAGCAGTACTTC
CDR3 protein: CASSLLGQVSGSYEQYF

V gene: TRBV29-1
D gene: .
J gene: TRBJ1-2
clone size: few
CDR3 DNA: TGCAGTACGACCCCCGGGACAAATAAGGGCGGCTACACCTTC
CDR3 protein: CSTTPGTNKGGYTF

V gene: TRBV7-6
D gene: TRBD1
J gene: TRBJ1-3
clone size: .
CDR3 DNA: TGTGCCAGCAGCTTCAATATATTTAACAGGGGGCTTCGAAACACCATATATTTT
CDR3 protein: CASSFNIFNRGLRNTIYF

V gene: TRBV11-2
D gene: TRBD1
J gene: TRBJ1-2
clone size: .
CDR3 DNA: TGTGCCAGCAGCTTGGGTTCACAGGGGAGCTACACCTTC
CDR3 protein: CASSLGSQGSYTF

V gene: TRBV6-2/TRBV6-3
D gene: .
J gene: TRBJ1-5
clone size: .
CDR3 DNA: TGTACCAGCAGCTCGATAAACAGGGTTGGCAATCAGCCCCAGCATTTT
CDR3 protein: CTSSSINRVGNQPQHF

V gene: TRBV2
D gene: .
J gene: TRBJ2-7
clone size: .
CDR3 DNA: TGTGCCAGCATTCCCGGGGGCAGACCCTACGAGCAGTACTTC
CDR3 protein: CASIPGGRPYEQYF

V gene: TRBV10-3
D gene: .
J gene: TRBJ1-4
clone size: .
CDR3 DNA: TGTGCCATCAGTGAGATCAGGACAGCGGGAGAAAAACTGTTTTTT
CDR3 protein: CAISEIRTAGEKLFF

V gene: TRBV7-8
D gene: TRBD1
J gene: TRBJ1-6
clone size: few
CDR3 DNA: TGTGCCAGCAGTTTGGCCGGGACAGGGAAAAATTCACCCCTCCACTTT
CDR3 protein: CASSLAGTGKNSPLHF

V gene: TRBV25-1
D gene: .
J gene: TRBJ1-2
clone size: .
CDR3 DNA: TGCGCCAGGAGCTATGGCTACACCTTC
CDR3 protein: CARSYGYTF

V gene: TRBV24-1
D gene: .
J gene: TRBJ2-6
clone size: .
CDR3 DNA: TGTGCCAGCGCAACAAACTCTGGGGCCAACGTCCTGACTTTC
CDR3 protein: CASATNSGANVLTF

V gene: TRBV7-2
D gene: .
J gene: TRBJ2-7
clone size: .
CDR3 DNA: TGTGCCAGCAGCTTAGGTGGCCGGAACTACGAGCAGTACTTC
CDR3 protein: CASSLGGRNYEQYF

V gene: TRBV10-3
D gene: .
J gene: TRBJ2-7
clone size: many
CDR3 DNA: TGTGCCATACTGTCCCCAGGGACTTACGAGCAGTACTTC
CDR3 protein: CAILSPGTYEQYF

V gene: TRBV19
D gene: TRBD1
J gene: TRBJ1-5
clone size: many
CDR3 DNA: TGTGCCAGTAGTATATCCGCGGACAGGGCTGGAGGCAATCAGCCCCAGCATTTT
CDR3 protein: CASSISADRAGGNQPQHF

V gene: TRBV5-4
D gene: .
J gene: TRBJ1-2
clone size: .
CDR3 DNA: TGTGCCAGCAGCTTAAAAGGACAACTCCACTATGGCTACACCTTC
CDR3 protein: CASSLKGQLHYGYTF

V gene: TRBV28
D gene: .
J gene: TRBJ1-5
clone size: few
CDR3 DNA: TGTGCCAGCAGTAACCCGTCCACAGGGATCCAGCCCCAGCATTTT
CDR3 protein: CASSNPSTGIQPQHF

V gene: TRBV20-1
D gene: TRBD1
J gene: TRBJ1-1
clone size: .
CDR3 DNA: TGCAGTGCTAGAGGGGGGACAGGGGGAAGCCTCAATTTTGCGACTGAAGCTTTCTTT
CDR3 protein: CSARGGTGGSLNFATEAFF

V gene: TRBV6-1
D gene: TRBD1
J gene: TRBJ1-1
clone size: few
CDR3 DNA: TGTGCCAGCGGGCAGGGGGTCACTGAAGCTTTCTTT
CDR3 protein: CASGQGVTEAFF

V gene: TRBV25-1
D gene: TRBD2
J gene: TRBJ2-5
clone size: .
CDR3 DNA: TGTGCCAGCAGTTTTGTCCGGCTAGCGGGATTTGGGGAGACCCAGTACTTC
CDR3 protein: CASSFVRLAGFGETQYF

V gene: TRBV7-9
D gene: .
J gene: TRBJ2-7
clone size: .
CDR3 DNA: TGTGCCAGCAGCTACGACGGAAGTTACTACGAGCAGTACTTC
CDR3 protein: CASSYDGSYYEQYF

V gene: TRBV19
D gene: .
J gene: TRBJ2-7
clone size: .
CDR3 DNA: TGTGCCAGCAGCCCAATGCAAGTTTCCTACGAGCAGTACTTC
CDR3 protein: CASSPMQVSYEQYF

V gene: TRBV7-9
D gene: .
J gene: TRBJ1-2
clone size: .
CDR3 DNA: TGTGCCAGCAGTTACCGGATAAATAGTCGCTACACCTTC
CDR3 protein: CASSYRINSRYTF

V gene: TRBV10-1
D gene: .
J gene: TRBJ1-3
clone size: .
CDR3 DNA: TGCGCCAGTCGTAGCAGCCAAGAGAGGGGAAACACCATATATTTT
CDR3 protein: CASRSSQERGNTIYF

V gene: TRBV6-6
D gene: .
J gene: TRBJ1-5
clone size: .
CDR3 DNA: TGTGCCAGTTCGAGAGAGACCCAGGGAGGGCCCCAGCATTTT
CDR3 protein: CASSRETQGGPQHF

V gene: TRBV7-9
D gene: .
J gene: TRBJ1-6
clone size: many
CDR3 DNA: TGTGCCAGCAGTGGGGTCGGGCCCCTCCACTTT
CDR3 protein: CASSGVGPLHF

V gene: TRBV20-1
D gene: .
J gene: TRBJ2-2
clone size: .
CDR3 DNA: TGCAGTGCTCCGAGCCACGGGACAGGGGAGCTGTTTTTT
CDR3 protein: CSAPSHGTGELFF

V gene: TRBV20-1
D gene: .
J gene: TRBJ1-5
clone size: .
CDR3 DNA: TGCAATGCTCGAGTTGCGGACGCCTATCAGCCCCAGCATTTT
CDR3 protein: CNARVADAYQPQHF

V gene: TRBV29-1
D gene: .
J gene: TRBJ1-6
clone size: .
CDR3 DNA: TGCAGCGTTGTTTTGGGAGGAGGGCAGCCCCTCCACTTT
CDR3 protein: CSVVLGGGQPLHF

V gene: TRBV11-1
D gene: .
J gene: TRBJ1-4
clone size: .
CDR3 DNA: TGTGCCAGCAGCTTGAGGCTAGCGGGGGCTAATGAAAAACTGTTTTTT
CDR3 protein: CASSLRLAGANEKLFF

V gene: TRBV20-1
D gene: .
J gene: TRBJ1-5
clone size: few
CDR3 DNA: TGCAGTGCTAGAGATCCACAGGGAGGGTGGCAGCCCCAGCATTTT
CDR3 protein: CSARDPQGGWQPQHF

V gene: TRBV19
D gene: TRBD1
J gene: TRBJ1-1
clone size: few
CDR3 DNA: TGTGCCAGTAGTACCTATACAGGGGCTGACACTGAAGCTTTCTTT
CDR3 protein: CASSTYTGADTEAFF

V gene: TRBV2
D gene: TRBD1
J gene: TRBJ2-7
clone size: .
CDR3 DNA: TGTGCCAGCAGTCCGGCGTCAGTGGACAGGGGTTTGTACTTC
CDR3 protein: CASSPASVDRGLYF

V gene: TRBV6-5
D gene: .
J gene: TRBJ2-7
clone size: few
CDR3 DNA: TGTGCCAGCAGTTACTCTTGGCCTGGGAGCGACGAGCAGTACTTC
CDR3 protein: CASSYSWPGSDEQYF

V gene: TRBV29-1
D gene: .
J gene: TRBJ2-7
clone size: .
CDR3 DNA: TGCAGCGTTGCCAAACTTGAGGGGGCCTACGAGCAGTACTTC
CDR3 protein: CSVAKLEGAYEQYF